The 20 T cell receptor beta chains given below trace back to one sample, sequenced in a study of blood T cell repertoires in COVID-19. Here immunoSEQ multiplex PCR was the method, and the copy in TCRdb shows in-frame clones only, minus some. The table records approximately 260,000 clones, approximately 79% of them present only once. Sequenced input: PBMCs or T cells enriched from blood (not recorded which). The source is a man aged 25 to 45 with acute COVID-19.

The chain is built from TRBV6-5 and TRBJ2-7; tentative D call: TRBD1 (5 bases). CDR1 MNHEY and CDR2 SVGAGI come from the germline V gene. The CDR3 has 15 amino acids. CDR3 protein: CASSDSGRARYEQYV. Written as DNA, the CDR3 is TGTGCCAGCAGTGACTCGGGCAGGGCTAGATACGAGCAGTACGTC.

V usage is TRBV4-3 and J usage is TRBJ2-3; 16 positions agree with TRBD2. The CDR3 consists of 17 residues. Germline CDR1 LGHNA, CDR2 YSLEER. With V trimmed by 4 bases and J by 5 bases, 6 bases remained unmatched. In DNA, the CDR3 is TGCGCCAGCAGCCCCGGGACTAGCGGGAGGGCGAGAGATACGCAGTATTTT. It specifies CASSPGTSGRARDTQYF.

This clone was recorded once. The V and J genes are TRBV30 and TRBJ1-5, with D unclear. Trimming removed 1 base at V and 6 bases at J, with 16 bases between. The CDR3 contains 15 residues. Germline values: CDR1 GTSNPN, CDR2 SVGIG (reference sequence). CDR3 coding DNA: TGTGCCTGGAGTGGCAAAGGGTCCGGGAGTCAGCCCCAGCATTTT. It specifies CAWSGKGSGSQPQHF.

The V gene is TRBV6-5, the J gene TRBJ1-6; D might be TRBD1 (6 bases). V was cut by 7 bases and J by 5 bases, with 15 bases left in between. The CDR3 consists of 15 residues. The germline CDR1 and CDR2 sequences are MNHEY and SVGAGI. The CDR3 protein is CASTHYPGDNSPLHF. The CDR3 DNA reads as TGTGCCAGCACTCACTACCCAGGGGATAATTCACCCCTCCACTTT.

CDR3 residues: CASSAGGPNTGELFF. CDR3 sequence (DNA): TGTGCCAGCAGTGCGGGAGGCCCGAACACCGGGGAGCTGTTTTTT. This chain connects TRBV2 to TRBJ2-2; 7 bases are shared with TRBD2. Germline trimming cut 4 bases from V and 0 bases from J; bases unmatched to any gene: 2. This CDR3 contains 15 residues. Germline-derived CDR1 and CDR2 are SNHLY and FYNNEI.

The chain has TRBV6-5 and TRBJ1-2; TRBD1 aligns across 7 bases. Germline CDR1 is MNHEY and CDR2 is SVGAGI. V shed 8 bases, J shed 5 bases, and the junction held 8 bases outside the gene matches. This CDR3 is 13 amino acids long. CDR3 nucleotide sequence: TGTGCCAGCTCCTCTACAGGGGAGTATGGCTACACCTTC. Protein product: CASSSTGEYGYTF.

This chain joins TRBV13 and TRBJ2-5; TRBD1 matches 7 bases. CDR3 length: 19 residues. Germline assignment: CDR1 PRHDT and CDR2 FYEKMQ (reference sequence). V gave up 3 bases and J gave up 5 bases; unmatched junction bases: 21. CDR3 amino acids: CASSFRKETGFLYRETQYF. In nucleotides, the CDR3 is TGTGCCAGCAGCTTCCGGAAGGAGACAGGGTTTTTATATCGTGAGACCCAGTACTTC.

V and J are TRBV6-5 and TRBJ1-2; TRBD1 aligns across 7 bases. J gave up 5 bases and V 3 bases, and 3 bases lay outside the gene matches. From germline, CDR1 is MNHEY and CDR2 SVGAGI. This CDR3 region has 13 residues. Here the CDR3 reads CASSYGDRYGYTF. The DNA for the CDR3 is TGTGCCAGCAGTTATGGGGACAGATATGGCTACACCTTC.

The J gene is TRBJ2-3, the V gene TRBV4-1, with 8 bases aligning to TRBD2. Per germline, CDR1 MGHRA and CDR2 YSYEKL. CDR3 length: 16 residues. The J segment lost 2 bases and the V segment lost 1 base, leaving 5 bases of the junction unmatched. This CDR3 is CASSQGLARYTDTQYF. The CDR3 nucleotides read TGCGCCAGCAGCCAAGGACTAGCGAGATACACAGATACGCAGTATTTT.

A word on this clone: Its ends do not fully match the called genes, so a read error is possible. J is TRBJ1-1 and V is TRBV5-1; TRBD1 is a possible D gene (5 bases). The CDR3 runs 15 residues. The germline V gene encodes CDR1 SGHRS and CDR2 YFSETQ. This CDR3 reads CASSTLGVQNTEAFF. The CDR3 region has the DNA TGTGCCAGCAGCACCCTAGGGGTGCAGAACACTGAAGCTTTCTTT.

This clone came up a few times. This rearrangement joins TRBV7-2 to TRBJ1-2, with 7 bases that match TRBD1. Germline CDR1 SGHTA, CDR2 FQGNSA. V trimming: 5 bases; J trimming: 4 bases; junction bases outside the gene matches: 13. The CDR3 consists of 16 residues. CDR3 bases: TGTGCCAGCAGCCTTCCACAGGGGTTGGGGCCCTATGGCTACACCTTC. This sequence encodes CASSLPQGLGPYGYTF.

The V call is TRBV19, the J call TRBJ1-4, with 9 bases matching TRBD1. V lost 5 bases and J lost 11; bases outside the gene matches: 6. The length of the CDR3 is 13 residues. Looked up from germline, CDR1 is LNHDA and CDR2 is SQIVND (reference sequence). CDR3 loop: CASSGQGREKLFF. CDR3 nucleotides: TGTGCCAGTAGTGGACAGGGGAGGGAGAAACTGTTTTTT.

This clone came up a few times. The chain links TRBV19 to TRBJ1-1, with a tentative D call TRBD1 (5 bases). The V gene's germline CDR1 is LNHDA and CDR2 SQIVND (reference sequence). Between the trimmed V and J ends, which lost 4 bases and 10 bases, there was a span of 13 bases. The CDR3 is made up of 12 amino acids. The CDR3 bases are TGTGCCAGTAGTACCCCAGGGCCGGTAGCTTTCTTT. Its protein is CASSTPGPVAFF.

The J gene is TRBJ2-5, the V gene TRBV6-5, with D possibly matching TRBD1 (5 bases). CDR1 and CDR2 from the germline V gene are MNHEY and SVGAGI. Between the trimmed V and J ends, which lost 0 bases and 4 bases, there was a span of 12 bases. CDR3 size: 15 residues. The chain's CDR3 is CASSYSSTGRETQYF. CDR3 sequence (DNA): TGTGCCAGCAGTTACTCCTCAACAGGCAGAGAGACCCAGTACTTC.

The genes are TRBV21-1 and TRBJ2-7; the table's D gene call, TRBD2, was not cross checked with the DNA. TRBV21-1 is a pseudogene segment. The CDR3 covers 15 residues. The CDR3 here is CASSKERGGSYEQYV. The DNA of the CDR3 is TGTGCCAGCAGCAAAGAGCGGGGTGGCTCCTACGAGCAGTACGTC.

The chain uses TRBV19 and TRBJ1-4; D gene ambiguous. This CDR3 region has 15 residues. In germline, CDR1 is LNHDA, CDR2 SQIVND (reference sequence). The V and J ends lost 4 bases and 7 bases respectively, with 16 bases between them. CDR3 residues: CASSTNRIRGEKLFF. The CDR3 region has the DNA TGTGCCAGTAGTACGAACCGGATCCGGGGTGAAAAACTGTTTTTT.

For the CDR3, the DNA is TGCGCCAGCAGCTTGGATCCGGGCAGGGTTGAAGCTTTCTTT. This codes for CASSLDPGRVEAFF. The V and J genes are TRBV5-1 and TRBJ1-1, with TRBD1 as a possible D gene (5 bases). This CDR3 comprises 14 residues. The V gene's germline CDR1 is SGHRS and CDR2 YFSETQ. V lost 0 bases and J lost 7, with 13 bases in between.

This rearrangement joins TRBV11-2 to TRBJ2-1, with unresolved D. CDR3 length: 13 residues. Germline CDR1 SGHAT, CDR2 FQNNGV. The V gene lost 1 base and the J gene lost 3 bases, with 4 bases spanning the gap. In nucleotides, the CDR3 is TGTGCCAGCAGCTTAGTGTACTACAATGAGCAGTTCTTC. This gives the protein CASSLVYYNEQFF.

J is TRBJ1-4 and V is TRBV6-5; D ambiguous. There are 13 residues in the CDR3. CDR1 and CDR2 from the germline V gene are MNHEY and SVGAGI. Trimming took 6 bases from V and 5 from J, leaving 10 bases between them. The chain's CDR3 is CASSRLENEKLFF. The CDR3 DNA follows: TGTGCCAGCAGCAGACTGGAGAATGAAAAACTGTTTTTT.

The chain combines TRBV5-4 with TRBJ2-2, with a weak D call TRBD2 (5 bases). Germline V CDR1 and CDR2: SGHNT, YYREEE (reference sequence). The CDR3 is made up of 14 amino acids. Trimming removed 1 base at V and 7 bases at J, with 11 bases between. DNA of the CDR3: TGTGCCAGCAGCTTGCTCGGGGTAGTCGGGGAGCTGTTTTTT. Its translation is CASSLLGVVGELFF.